This TCR beta chain emerged from a study of blood T cells in healthy people across ages. The CDR3 has 12 amino acids. Using a J-beta primer mix together with a sample-barcoded 5' primer, a second PCR was run for about 6 to 11 cycles. TCRdb re-called the 5' RACE reads with MiXCR, one entry per CDR3 protein. The data hold 590,000 or so distinct CDR3 sequences, with roughly 30% observed a single time. V usage is TRBV21-1 and J usage is TRBJ2-5. TRBV21-1 is a documented pseudogene. The receptor comes from an elderly woman in good health. Material for sequencing was blood. DNA of the CDR3: TGTGCCAGCAGCAACTCTACAGGGACCCAGTACTTC. It encodes CASSNSTGTQYF.